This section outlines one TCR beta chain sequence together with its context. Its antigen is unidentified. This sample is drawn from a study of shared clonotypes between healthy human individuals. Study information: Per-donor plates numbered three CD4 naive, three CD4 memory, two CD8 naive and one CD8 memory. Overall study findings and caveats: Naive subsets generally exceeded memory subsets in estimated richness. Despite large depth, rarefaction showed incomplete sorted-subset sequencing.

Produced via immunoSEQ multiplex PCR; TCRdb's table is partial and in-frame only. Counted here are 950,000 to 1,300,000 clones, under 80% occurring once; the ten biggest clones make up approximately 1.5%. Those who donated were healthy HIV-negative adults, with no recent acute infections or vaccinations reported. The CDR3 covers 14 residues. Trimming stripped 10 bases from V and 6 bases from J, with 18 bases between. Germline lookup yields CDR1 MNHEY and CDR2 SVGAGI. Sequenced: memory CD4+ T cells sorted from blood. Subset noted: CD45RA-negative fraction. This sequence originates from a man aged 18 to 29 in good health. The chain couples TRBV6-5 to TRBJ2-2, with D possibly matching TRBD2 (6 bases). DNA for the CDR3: TGTGCCACAGGTGGGAGGTTGGGATCCGGGGAGCTGTTTTTT. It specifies CATGGRLGSGELFF.